The entry below gives a single T cell receptor (beta chain) sequence along with its context. Its antigen is not known. These data originate in a study of beta chain features in type 1 diabetes. Study-wide results and caveats: Lower insertion and higher deletion counts appeared at VDJ junctions in type 1 diabetes patients.

Sorting gave populations that all exceeded 95% purity. Sequenced material consisted of expressed TCRB transcripts (all of the isolated RNA was reverse transcribed). Naive, central memory and regulatory T cell samples averaged roughly 3.8 million reads. TCRdb's copy holds only in-frame clones and misses some; the assay was immunoSEQ multiplex PCR. This table holds nearly 250,000 clones, under 70% found once. Germline values: CDR1 MNHEY, CDR2 SVGAGI. Trimming cost V 6 bases and J 4 bases, with 16 bases left between them. The CDR3 is made up of 15 amino acids. The source material was naive CD4+ T cells from blood. This receptor was taken from a young man in good health. The chain has TRBV6-5 and TRBJ2-1, with D possibly being TRBD2 (7 bases). The CDR3 nucleotides are TGTGCCAGCAGAGCGCGGGGGCTCGAGTACAATGAGCAGTTCTTC. It translates to CASRARGLEYNEQFF.